Listed below are T cell receptor beta chains from one sample, sequenced in a study of OX40 agonist ivuxolimab in advanced cancers. Sequencing used immunoSEQ multiplex PCR; TCRdb keeps in-frame clones, though not all of them. The sample contains about 18,000 clones, 70% to 90% of which appear only once. The material sequenced was CD4+ or CD8+ T cells sorted from blood, taken in a trial of the OX40 agonist ivuxolimab. The source is an adult with an advanced solid tumor such as melanoma, head and neck, liver or kidney cancer. The CDR3 runs from the conserved cysteine through the conserved F or W. D genes are given only for firm matches.

J gene,V gene,D gene,CDR3 protein
TRBJ1-5,TRBV5-4,NA,CASSVGGNQPQHF
TRBJ1-1,TRBV29-1,NA,CSALGAPGAFF
TRBJ1-4,TRBV7-9,NA,CASSLALGGLSEKLFF
TRBJ2-2,TRBV9,NA,CASRRGTGELFF
TRBJ2-2,TRBV19,TRBD1,CASIPGTGIPGELFF
TRBJ2-7,TRBV7-8,NA,CASSDPTAYEQYF
TRBJ2-2,TRBV4-3,NA,CASSQERGSTGELFF
TRBJ1-1,TRBV25-1,NA,CASSREETNTEAFF
TRBJ1-2,TRBV7-6,TRBD1,CASSFWDSYGYTF
TRBJ2-5,TRBV11-2,NA,CASSPILAAQETQYF
TRBJ2-7,TRBV27,NA,CASSSLAGSSYEQYF
TRBJ2-1,TRBV11-3,TRBD1,CASRGDRGNYNEQFF
TRBJ2-5,TRBV27,NA,CASSPPTVLGSETQYF
TRBJ1-5,TRBV27,NA,CASSSTGNQPQHF
TRBJ1-3,TRBV28,NA,CASSFWGLGNTIYF
TRBJ2-1,TRBV7-7,TRBD2,CASSPRTSGPYNEQFF
TRBJ2-1,TRBV7-3,NA,CASSSSADSSYNEQFF
TRBJ2-5,TRBV5-6,NA,CASSTGFQGVGKTQYF
TRBJ1-3,TRBV11-2,NA,CASSERRGNLVTIYF
TRBJ2-3,TRBV27,TRBD2,CASSSREGTDTQYF
TRBJ2-7,TRBV28,NA,CASSLRGYDEQYF
TRBJ2-1,TRBV5-6,NA,CASSLGLSSYNEQFF
NA,TRBV4-3,NA,CASSQDHEGLDEQYF
TRBJ2-7,TRBV27,TRBD2,CASSLSGTSDYEQYF
TRBJ2-5,TRBV15,TRBD2,CATSLRGLGSETQYF
TRBJ1-1,TRBV14,NA,CASSQAFREGAQNTEAFF
TRBJ2-1,TRBV13,NA,CASSLAPNNEQFF
TRBJ2-3,TRBV10-3,NA,CAISESEHLGDTQYF
TRBJ2-7,TRBV11-2,NA,CASSPGLGLYEQYF
TRBJ2-7,TRBV11-3,NA,CASSLSGTLPYEQYF
TRBJ2-3,TRBV19,NA,CASSIRGRGPTDTQYF
TRBJ1-3,TRBV6-5,NA,CASSYNSGNTIYF
TRBJ2-7,TRBV11-3,NA,CASSLDVGGFYEQYF
TRBJ2-7,TRBV19,NA,CASSPGQGTEQYF
TRBJ1-5,TRBV4-1,NA,CASSQVPAYQPQHF
TRBJ1-2,TRBV2,TRBD1,CASSFLDRHGYTF
TRBJ1-1,TRBV6-5,NA,CASSYRDIQTEAFF
TRBJ2-2,TRBV6-4,TRBD1,CASSPGTANTGELFF
TRBJ2-5,TRBV7-9,NA,CASSLEQGGSETQYF
TRBJ2-1,TRBV28,TRBD2,CASSLELAGGPSEQFF
TRBJ1-1,TRBV19,NA,CASSIASWVNTEAFF
TRBJ1-3,TRBV28,TRBD1,CASSRDRGGGNTIYF
TRBJ1-5,TRBV7-9,NA,CASSVGGERPQHF
TRBJ2-3,TRBV7-8,TRBD2,CASSSWDSGSVIDTQYF
TRBJ2-7,TRBV14,TRBD1,CASSTTQGLLYEQYF
TRBJ2-1,TRBV7-9,NA,CASSFRTVNNEQFF
TRBJ1-5,TRBV28,TRBD1,CASRGTGDPLPQHF
TRBJ2-2,TRBV9,NA,CASSLPGKGLTGELFF
TRBJ2-2,TRBV30,NA,CAWGFSNTGELFF
TRBJ2-7,TRBV27,TRBD2,CASSSGTSIHEQYF
TRBJ2-7,TRBV5-6,NA,CASSFGPETLYEQYF
TRBJ1-1,TRBV6-6,TRBD1,CASTRGMNTEAFF
TRBJ2-1,TRBV4-1,NA,CASSQDWMLLGEQFF
TRBJ2-1,TRBV5-8,TRBD1,CASSPGQGAWNEQFF
TRBJ2-7,TRBV9,NA,CASSVAGSQTGEQYF
TRBJ1-4,TRBV5-4,NA,CASSLWGKKLFF
TRBJ1-2,TRBV28,TRBD1,CASIHRGGRGYTF
TRBJ2-7,TRBV11-3,NA,CASSPSLRTEQYF